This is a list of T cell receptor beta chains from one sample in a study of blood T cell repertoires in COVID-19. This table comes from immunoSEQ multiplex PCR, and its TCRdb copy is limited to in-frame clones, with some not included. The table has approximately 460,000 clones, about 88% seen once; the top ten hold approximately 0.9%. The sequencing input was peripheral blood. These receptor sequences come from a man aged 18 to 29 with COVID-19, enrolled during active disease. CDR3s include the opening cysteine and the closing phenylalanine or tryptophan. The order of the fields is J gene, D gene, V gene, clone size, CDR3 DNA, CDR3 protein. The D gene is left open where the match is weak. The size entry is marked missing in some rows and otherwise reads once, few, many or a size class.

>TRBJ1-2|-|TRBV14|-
TGTGCCAGCAGCCAAGAGTTCTCCTATGGCTACACCTTC
CASSQEFSYGYTF
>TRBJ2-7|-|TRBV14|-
TGTGCCAGCAGCCAAGATCCATCCTACGAGCAGTACTTC
CASSQDPSYEQYF
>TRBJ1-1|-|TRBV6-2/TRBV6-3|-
TGTGCCAGCAGTTACTCCAGTTTGCACACTGAAGCTTTCTTT
CASSYSSLHTEAFF
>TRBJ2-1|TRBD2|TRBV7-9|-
TGTGCCAGCAGACGAACTAGCGGGGGGCCAGGGAATGAGCAGTTCTTC
CASRRTSGGPGNEQFF
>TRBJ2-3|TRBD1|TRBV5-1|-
TGCGCCAGCAGCTTGTTACGGACAGGGGGCACAGATACGCAGTATTTT
CASSLLRTGGTDTQYF
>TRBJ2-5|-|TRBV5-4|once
TGTGCCAGCAGCTTGACCGGACAGCCCGACCAAGAGACCCAGTACTTC
CASSLTGQPDQETQYF
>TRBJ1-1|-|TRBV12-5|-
TGTGCTAGTGGTTTGGTACTTGGAGGTCTGAACACTGAAGCTTTCTTT
CASGLVLGGLNTEAFF
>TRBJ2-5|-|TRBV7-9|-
TGTGCCAGCAGCCCCGGGTTGGAGACCCAGTACTTC
CASSPGLETQYF
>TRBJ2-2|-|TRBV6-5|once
TGTGCCAGCAGTTACACGGCAGGGGCGGCCGCCGGGGAGCTGTTTTTT
CASSYTAGAAAGELFF
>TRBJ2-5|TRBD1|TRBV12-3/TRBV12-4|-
TGTGCCAGCAGTTTGACAGGGATCGAGACCCAGTACTTC
CASSLTGIETQYF
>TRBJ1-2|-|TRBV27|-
TGTGCCAGCAGTTTGGCTGACAGTAACTATGGCTACACCTTC
CASSLADSNYGYTF
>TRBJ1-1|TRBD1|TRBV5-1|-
TGCGCCAGCAGCCCAAACGGTGGCAGGGGGCAGGAAGCTTTCTTT
CASSPNGGRGQEAFF
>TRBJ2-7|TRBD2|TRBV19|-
TGTGCCAGTAGTATAGCGACTAGCGGGAGATACGAGCAGTACTTC
CASSIATSGRYEQYF
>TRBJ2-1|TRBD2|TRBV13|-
TGTGCCAGCAGCTACAGACTAGCGGGAGGCAATGAGCAGTTCTTC
CASSYRLAGGNEQFF
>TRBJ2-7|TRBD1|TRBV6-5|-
TGTGCCAGCAGTTCCCACGACAGGGTCTACGAGCAGTACTTC
CASSSHDRVYEQYF
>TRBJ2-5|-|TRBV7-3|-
TGTGCCAGCAGCTTATTACCGGAAGAGACCCAGTACTTC
CASSLLPEETQYF